These 30 T cell receptor beta chains share one sample of origin, sequenced in a study of CXCR4 blockade with PD-1 therapy in pancreatic cancer. Sequencing was performed with immunoSEQ multiplex PCR; in TCRdb, only in-frame clones are kept and a portion is missing. This sample yields approximately 2,000 clones, of which about 54% are seen a single time; under 40% belongs to the top ten. The sample taken for sequencing was tumor tissue. The source is a human donor with pancreatic ductal adenocarcinoma.

The rearrangement uses TRBV19 and TRBJ1-5, with 7 bases identical to TRBD1. Germline V CDR1 and CDR2: LNHDA, SQIVND (reference sequence). The CDR3 spans 14 residues. V lost 5 bases and J lost 10; bases outside the gene matches: 11. The CDR3, as DNA: TGTGCCAGTAGTGCCGTCCAGGGGGAGAATCCCCAGCATTTT. Its translation is CASSAVQGENPQHF.

This clone was observed a handful of times. In DNA, the CDR3 is TGCGCCAGCAGCCAAGATCTCCCCCGGGGGCAAGCTTTCTTT. Translation: CASSQDLPRGQAFF. The chain joins TRBV23-1 to TRBJ1-1; D might be TRBD1 (6 bases). TRBV23-1 is annotated as an ORF whose role is uncertain. The CDR3 loop spans 14 amino acids. Trimming took 6 bases from V and 9 from J, leaving 20 bases between them.

This clone was recorded a few times. V usage is TRBV28 and J usage is TRBJ2-1; 7 nucleotides line up with TRBD2. CDR1 MDHEN and CDR2 SYDVKM come from the germline V gene. The CDR3 totals 14 residues. The V gene end was trimmed by 6 bases and the J gene end by 8 bases; junction bases not matched to a gene: 10. The CDR3 loop reads CASSEDGRPDEQFF. The CDR3 bases are TGTGCCAGCAGCGAAGACGGGAGGCCCGATGAGCAGTTCTTC.

This clone is termed medium-sized. The chain recombines TRBV6-8 with TRBJ2-7; D is perhaps TRBD1 (6 bases). Germline-derived CDR1 and CDR2 are MNHGY and SAAAGT. The V end lost 0 bases, the J end lost 3 bases, and 15 bases lay between the germline ends. This CDR3 contains 16 residues. CDR3 coding DNA: TGTGCCAGCAGTTACTCGGCCTTTGGGGGCCACTACGAGCAGTACTTC. The encoded protein is CASSYSAFGGHYEQYF.

The chain links TRBV6-8 to TRBJ2-6; D uncertain. Trimming removed 7 bases from V and 4 bases from J, with 8 bases in between. From germline, CDR1 is MNHGY and CDR2 SAAAGT. The CDR3 has 13 residues. The CDR3 nucleotides are TGTGCCAGCAAGGTCTCCGGGGCCAACGTCCTGACTTTC. Protein product: CASKVSGANVLTF.

This chain uses TRBV18 with TRBJ1-1; D is uncertain. Trimming left V 3 bases short and J 3 bases short, with 17 bases between. The CDR3 has 16 residues. CDR1 KGHSH and CDR2 LQKENI come from the germline V gene. The CDR3 DNA follows: TGTGCCAGCTCACCGCGGTTGGGTCTCGGGGACACTGAAGCTTTCTTT. It is translated as CASSPRLGLGDTEAFF.

V is TRBV9 and J is TRBJ2-2; the D gene is possibly TRBD2 (5 bases). The CDR3 runs 14 residues. Deletions cut 0 bases from V and 5 bases from J, with 8 bases between. Germline assignment: CDR1 SGDLS and CDR2 YYNGEE. CDR3 sequence: CASSVEGATGELFF. CDR3 bases: TGTGCCAGCAGCGTAGAGGGAGCGACCGGGGAGCTGTTTTTT.

This chain joins TRBV11-3 and TRBJ1-3, with D possibly matching TRBD1 (5 bases). Trimming stripped 7 bases from V and 3 bases from J, with 13 bases between. The CDR3 is made up of 14 amino acids. From germline, CDR1 is SGHNT and CDR2 YENEEA. In DNA, the CDR3 is TGTGCCAGCAACATAGGGGAGTTTGGAAACACCATATATTTT. Translation gives CASNIGEFGNTIYF.

This clone came up a few times. The chain has TRBV28 and TRBJ1-1; D unresolved. The V gene lost 2 bases and the J gene lost 5 bases, with 12 bases spanning the gap. Germline V gene data show CDR1 as MDHEN and CDR2 as SYDVKM. The CDR3 contains 14 residues. The chain's CDR3 is CASSLNGRRTEAFF. The CDR3 DNA is TGTGCCAGCAGTTTAAACGGCAGGAGGACTGAAGCTTTCTTT.

The V and J genes are TRBV4-1 and TRBJ2-5; 11 bases are shared with TRBD1. The CDR3 sequence is 16 residues long. CDR1 and CDR2 (germline): MGHRA, YSYEKL. V shed 1 base and J 4 bases; nucleotides not matched to a gene: 5. The CDR3 region has the DNA TGCGCCAGCAGCCAAGGGGGGACAGGGGGATCAGAGACCCAGTACTTC. As protein: CASSQGGTGGSETQYF.

This clone is medium-sized within its sample. The gene calls are TRBV6-8 and TRBJ1-1; D ambiguous. The ends were cut back, 2 bases at V and 1 base at J, with 8 bases in the middle. Germline V gene lookup returns CDR1 MNHGY and CDR2 SAAAGT. This CDR3 has 14 residues. In DNA, the CDR3 is TGTGCCAGCAGTTACACTGACCAGAACACTGAAGCTTTCTTT. Its translation: CASSYTDQNTEAFF.

J is TRBJ2-4 and V is TRBV29-1; D is undetermined. CDR1 and CDR2 from the germline V gene are SQVTM and ANQGSEA. The CDR3 has 12 amino acids. Deletions cut 3 bases from V and 6 bases from J, with 9 bases between. CDR3 DNA sequence: TGCAGCGTTGAGTTTGACTTAAACATTCAGTACTTC. Protein: CSVEFDLNIQYF.

Note on this clone: One end of the junction varies from germline; a read error may be responsible. This chain joins TRBV27 and TRBJ2-5; 10 bases map to TRBD1. CDR1 is MNHEY and CDR2 is SMNVEV in the germline V gene (reference sequence). This CDR3 comprises 16 residues. The CDR3 DNA reads TGTGCCACCAGTGAAACGGGACAGGGGAACGGAGAGACCCAGTACTTC. It translates to CATSETGQGNGETQYF.

The chain joins TRBV23-1 to TRBJ2-3; 10 bases fit TRBD1. TRBV23-1 counts as an open reading frame of uncertain function. The V gene end was trimmed by 3 bases and the J gene end by 1 base; junction bases not matched to a gene: 7. The CDR3 loop spans 17 amino acids. The CDR3 reads CASSQHLGTGGTDTQYF. The CDR3, as DNA: TGCGCCAGCAGTCAGCACCTCGGGACAGGGGGCACAGATACGCAGTATTTT.

The table lists this clone with a few counts. The J gene is TRBJ2-5, the V gene TRBV1; whether TRBD2, the table's D call, matches the DNA was not checked. TRBV1 is given as a pseudogene. This CDR3 is built from 13 residues. The CDR3 loop reads CASSQDPRETQYF. DNA of the CDR3: TGCGCCAGCAGCCAAGACCCGAGGGAGACCCAGTACTTC.

This clone was recorded only once. The rearrangement joins TRBV19 to TRBJ1-2; TRBD1 might be the D (6 bases). Trimming cost V 0 bases and J 8 bases, with 16 bases left between them. The CDR3 has 15 amino acids. Germline V gene sequence: CDR1 LNHDA, CDR2 SQIVND (reference sequence). CDR3 in amino acids: CASSIDPTGRSGYTF. CDR3 nucleotide sequence: TGTGCCAGTAGTATAGATCCCACAGGGAGGAGCGGCTACACCTTC.

This clone was counted between two and nine times. The chain is built from TRBV7-5 and TRBJ2-3; TRBD2 is taken as the D call from the table, unchecked against the DNA. TRBV7-5 is a recognized pseudogene. This CDR3 comprises 17 residues. This chain's CDR3 is CASSLAASGEGTDTQYF. DNA of the CDR3: TGTGCCAGCAGCTTAGCGGCTAGCGGGGAGGGGACAGATACGCAGTATTTT.

V usage is TRBV19 and J usage is TRBJ1-1; a weak D match, TRBD1 (6 bases). Germline V lookup: CDR1 LNHDA, CDR2 SQIVND (reference sequence). The CDR3 totals 14 residues. Trimming shortened V by 2 bases and J by 4 bases, and 11 bases separated the two germline ends. The CDR3 loop is CASSITGTSTEAFF. DNA of the CDR3: TGTGCCAGTAGTATAACAGGGACGAGCACTGAAGCTTTCTTT.

This clone has more than one count but fewer than ten. The rearrangement links TRBV30 to TRBJ1-2; 7 nucleotides align to TRBD1. CDR1 is GTSNPN and CDR2 is SVGIG in the germline V gene (reference sequence). This CDR3 comprises 12 residues. V lost 6 bases to trimming and J lost 4 bases; unmatched junction nucleotides: 5. CDR3 amino acids: CACYRGGYGYTF. CDR3 in DNA: TGTGCCTGCTACAGGGGTGGCTATGGCTACACCTTC.

The J gene is TRBJ2-7, the V gene TRBV18; TRBD1 matches 7 bases. V trimming: 3 bases; J trimming: 0 bases; junction bases outside the gene matches: 2. CDR1 and CDR2 (germline): KGHSH, LQKENI. The CDR3 is 14 amino acids. The CDR3 nucleotides are TGTGCCAGCTCACCCGGGACAGTCTCCTACGAGCAGTACTTC. Amino acids: CASSPGTVSYEQYF.

This sequence joins TRBV14 and TRBJ1-4, with unresolved D. CDR1 is SGHDN, CDR2 FVKESK, per germline. V gave up 2 bases and J gave up 5 bases, with 18 bases separating them. The CDR3 has 17 residues. The CDR3 protein is CASSQSRVARRNEKLFF. CDR3 sequence (DNA): TGTGCCAGCAGCCAAAGTCGGGTGGCCAGACGAAATGAAAAACTGTTTTTT. Based on the CDR3 plus reference TRBV14 and TRBJ1-4, the full variable domain is EAGVTQFPSHSVIEKGQTVTLRCDPISGHDNLYWYRRVMGKEIKFLLHFVKESKQDESGMPNNRFLAERTGGTYSTLKVQPAELEDSGVYFCASSQSRVARRNEKLFFGSGTQLSVL.

This clone was observed a single time. CDR3 sequence reads: CASSPPLGGFSGNTIYF. The CDR3 DNA is TGTGCCAGCTCACCACCTCTTGGCGGCTTCTCTGGAAACACCATATATTTT. This rearrangement joins TRBV18 to TRBJ1-3; no firm D call. The CDR3 length is 17 residues. The V and J ends lost 0 bases and 0 bases respectively, with 12 bases between them. Germline values: CDR1 KGHSH, CDR2 LQKENI.

This chain links TRBV6-7 with TRBJ2-5; D tentatively fits TRBD1 or TRBD2 (7 bases each). TRBV6-7 is given ORF status, its function remaining uncertain. V was clipped by 6 bases and J by 3 bases, with 14 bases between them. CDR3 length: 14 amino acids. The DNA of the CDR3 is TGTGCCAGCAGGGGAGGGGACAGTAAAGAGACCCAGTACTTC. Residues: CASRGGDSKETQYF.

This clone was detected only a few times. J is TRBJ2-3 and V is TRBV11-3, with 9 bases that match TRBD2. The CDR3 runs to 15 residues. After removal of 6 bases from V and 8 bases from J, the junction contained 12 bases not matched to a gene. Germline V gene data show CDR1 as SGHNT and CDR2 as YENEEA. The CDR3: CASRPPAGGRGTQYF. CDR3 bases: TGTGCCAGCAGACCCCCAGCGGGGGGCCGCGGTACGCAGTATTTT.

The genes are TRBV28 and TRBJ2-1, with 9 bases aligning to TRBD2. The germline CDR1 and CDR2 sequences are MDHEN and SYDVKM. The CDR3 covers 16 residues. V was pared by 6 bases and J by 9 bases, with 15 bases of the junction left unmatched. CDR3 sequence reads: CASSDSSGAARGEQFF. Here the CDR3 DNA reads TGTGCCAGCAGCGATTCTAGCGGGGCTGCGAGGGGTGAGCAGTTCTTC.

The gene calls are TRBV10-2 and TRBJ1-1; D may be TRBD1 (5 bases). The CDR3 has 13 amino acids. CDR1 WSHSY and CDR2 SAAADI come from the germline V gene. V lost 10 bases and J lost 1, with 13 bases in between. The CDR3: CAIQTAKNTEAFF. The CDR3 DNA reads TGCGCCATCCAGACAGCTAAGAACACTGAAGCTTTCTTT.

The chain employs TRBV15 and TRBJ2-6, with D perhaps matching TRBD1 (6 bases). Trimming took 1 base from V and 2 from J, leaving 15 bases between them. The CDR3 is 18 amino acids. The germline gives CDR1 LNHNV, CDR2 YYDKDF (reference sequence). CDR3 sequence reads: CATSRVVWGRAGANVLTF. CDR3 sequence (DNA): TGTGCCACCAGCAGAGTGGTGTGGGGGCGCGCTGGGGCCAACGTCCTGACTTTC.

The table lists this clone with a few counts. The chain combines TRBV23-1 with TRBJ1-3, with D unclear. TRBV23-1 is an ORF, with its function uncertain. The CDR3 is made up of 17 amino acids. Trimming removed 6 bases from V and 0 bases from J, with 18 bases in between. This CDR3 is CASSQEPGRSSGNTIYF. CDR3 sequence (DNA): TGCGCCAGCAGCCAAGAACCAGGACGGAGCTCTGGAAACACCATATATTTT.

This chain joins TRBV18 and TRBJ1-4; D not certain. Trimming stripped 4 bases from V and 8 bases from J, with 11 bases between. There are 13 residues in the CDR3. Germline V lookup: CDR1 KGHSH, CDR2 LQKENI. DNA of the CDR3: TGTGCCAGCTCACAGACCACCGGGGAAAAACTGTTTTTT. Its protein is CASSQTTGEKLFF. Based on the CDR3 plus reference TRBV18 and TRBJ1-4, the full variable domain is NAGVMQNPRHLVRRRGQEARLRCSPMKGHSHVYWYRQLPEEGLKFMVYLQKENIIDESGMPKERFSAEFPKEGPSILRIQQVVRGDSAAYFCASSQTTGEKLFFGSGTQLSVL.

Only one count was recorded for this clone. The V and J genes are TRBV30 and TRBJ1-1; D gene uncertain. The V and J ends lost 4 bases and 4 bases respectively, with 10 bases between them. The CDR3 consists of 12 residues. Germline CDR1 GTSNPN, CDR2 SVGIG (reference sequence). For the CDR3, the DNA is TGTGCCTGGACGGCAACGGGCACTGAAGCTTTCTTT. Protein sequence: CAWTATGTEAFF.